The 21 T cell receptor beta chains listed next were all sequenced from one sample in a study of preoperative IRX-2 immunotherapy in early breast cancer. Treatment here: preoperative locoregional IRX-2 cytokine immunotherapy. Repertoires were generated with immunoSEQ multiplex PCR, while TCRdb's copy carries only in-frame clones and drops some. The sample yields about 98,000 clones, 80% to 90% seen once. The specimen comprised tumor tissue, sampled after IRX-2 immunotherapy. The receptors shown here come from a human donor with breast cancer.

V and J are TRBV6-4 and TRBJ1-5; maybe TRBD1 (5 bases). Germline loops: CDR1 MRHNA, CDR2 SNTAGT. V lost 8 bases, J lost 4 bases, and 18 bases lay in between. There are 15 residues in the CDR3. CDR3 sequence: CASQGRSFFNQPQHF. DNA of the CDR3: TGTGCCAGCCAGGGACGGAGCTTCTTTAATCAGCCCCAGCATTTT.

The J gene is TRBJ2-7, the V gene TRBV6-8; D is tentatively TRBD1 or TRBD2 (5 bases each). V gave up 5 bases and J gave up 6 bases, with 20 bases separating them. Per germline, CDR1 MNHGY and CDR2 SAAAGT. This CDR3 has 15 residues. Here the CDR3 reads CASSDLGTPFREQYF. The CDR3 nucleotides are TGTGCCAGCAGTGATTTAGGGACCCCCTTTCGCGAGCAGTACTTC.

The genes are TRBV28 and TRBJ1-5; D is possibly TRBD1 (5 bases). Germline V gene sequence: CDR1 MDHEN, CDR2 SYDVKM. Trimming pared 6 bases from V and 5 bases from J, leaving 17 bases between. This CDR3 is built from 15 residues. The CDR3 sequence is CASRQAGRNDQPQHF. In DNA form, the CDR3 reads TGTGCCAGCAGACAGGCGGGGAGAAATGATCAGCCCCAGCATTTT.

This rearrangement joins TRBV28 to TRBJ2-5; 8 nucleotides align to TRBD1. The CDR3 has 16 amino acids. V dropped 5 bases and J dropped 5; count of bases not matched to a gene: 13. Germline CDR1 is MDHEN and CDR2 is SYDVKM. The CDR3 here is CASSPSGQGRWETQYF. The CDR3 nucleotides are TGTGCCAGCAGTCCTTCTGGACAGGGTCGTTGGGAGACCCAGTACTTC.

CDR3 coding DNA: TGTGCCAGTAGTGTAACCAGATGGGACACTGAAGCTTTCTTT. This encodes CASSVTRWDTEAFF. This chain uses TRBV19 with TRBJ1-1, with D unclear. V was shortened by 5 bases and J by 3 bases, with 13 bases between the two germline ends. The germline CDR1 and CDR2 sequences are LNHDA and SQIVND (reference sequence). This CDR3 comprises 14 residues.

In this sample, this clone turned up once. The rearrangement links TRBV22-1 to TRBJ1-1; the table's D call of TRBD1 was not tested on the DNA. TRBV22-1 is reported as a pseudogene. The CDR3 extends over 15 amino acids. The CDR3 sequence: CASRRTGGFNTEAFF. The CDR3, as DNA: TGTGCCAGCAGGCGGACAGGAGGTTTTAACACTGAAGCTTTCTTT.

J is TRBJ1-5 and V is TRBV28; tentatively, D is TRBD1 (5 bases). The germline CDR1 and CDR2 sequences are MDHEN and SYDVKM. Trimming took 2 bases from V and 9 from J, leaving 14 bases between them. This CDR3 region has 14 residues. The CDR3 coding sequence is TGTGCCAGCAGTTTAGGGAGGGAGAGGGGGCCCCAGCATTTT. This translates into CASSLGRERGPQHF. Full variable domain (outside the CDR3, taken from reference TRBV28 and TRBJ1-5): DVKVTQSSRYLVKRTGEKVFLECVQDMDHENMFWYRQDPGLGLRLIYFSYDVKMKEKGDIPEGYSVSREKKERFSLILESASTNQTSMYLCASSLGRERGPQHFGDGTRLSIL.

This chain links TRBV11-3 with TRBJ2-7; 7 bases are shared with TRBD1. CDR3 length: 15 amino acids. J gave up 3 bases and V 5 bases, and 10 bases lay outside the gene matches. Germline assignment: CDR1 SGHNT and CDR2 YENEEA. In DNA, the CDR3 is TGTGCCAGCAGCACCCCCGGGACAGATTACTACGAGCAGTACTTC. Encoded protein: CASSTPGTDYYEQYF.

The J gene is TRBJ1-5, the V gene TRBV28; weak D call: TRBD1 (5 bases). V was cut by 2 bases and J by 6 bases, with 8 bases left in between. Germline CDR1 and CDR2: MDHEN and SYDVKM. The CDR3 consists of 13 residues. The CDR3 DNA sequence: TGTGCCAGCAGTTTAAGGGGAGGTCAGCCCCAGCATTTT. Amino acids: CASSLRGGQPQHF.

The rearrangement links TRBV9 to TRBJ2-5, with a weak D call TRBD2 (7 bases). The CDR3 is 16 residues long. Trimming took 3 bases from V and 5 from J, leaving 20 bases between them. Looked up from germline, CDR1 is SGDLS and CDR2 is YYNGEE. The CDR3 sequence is CASSATPRGAGETQYF. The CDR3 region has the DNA TGTGCCAGCAGCGCCACCCCTCGGGGGGCGGGGGAGACCCAGTACTTC.

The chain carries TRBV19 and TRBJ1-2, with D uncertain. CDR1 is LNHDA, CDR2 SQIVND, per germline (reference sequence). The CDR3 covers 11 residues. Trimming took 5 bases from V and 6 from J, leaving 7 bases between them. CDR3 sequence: CASSGVNGYTF. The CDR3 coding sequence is TGTGCCAGTAGTGGGGTTAATGGCTACACCTTC.

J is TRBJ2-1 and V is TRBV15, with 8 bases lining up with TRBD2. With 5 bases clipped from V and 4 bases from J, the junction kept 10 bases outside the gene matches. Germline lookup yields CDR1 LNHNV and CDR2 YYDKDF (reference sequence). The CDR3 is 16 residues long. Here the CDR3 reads CATSLGTSGEYNEQFF. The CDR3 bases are TGTGCCACCAGCTTAGGCACTAGCGGAGAATACAATGAGCAGTTCTTC.

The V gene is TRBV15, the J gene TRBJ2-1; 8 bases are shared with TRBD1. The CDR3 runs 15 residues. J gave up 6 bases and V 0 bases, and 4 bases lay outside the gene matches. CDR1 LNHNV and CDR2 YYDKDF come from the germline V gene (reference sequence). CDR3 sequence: CATSRDTGGPNEQFF. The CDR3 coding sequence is TGTGCCACCAGCAGAGATACAGGGGGGCCCAATGAGCAGTTCTTC.

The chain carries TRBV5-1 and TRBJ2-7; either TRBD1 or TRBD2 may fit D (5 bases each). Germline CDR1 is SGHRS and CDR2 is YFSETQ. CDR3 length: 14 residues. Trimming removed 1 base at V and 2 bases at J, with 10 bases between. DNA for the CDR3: TGCGCCAGCAGCTTGAGGGGACCCGCCTACGAGCAGTACTTC. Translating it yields CASSLRGPAYEQYF.

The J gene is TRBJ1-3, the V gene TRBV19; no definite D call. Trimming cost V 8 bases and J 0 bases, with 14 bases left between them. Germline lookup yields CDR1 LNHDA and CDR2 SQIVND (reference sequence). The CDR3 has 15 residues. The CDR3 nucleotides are TGTGCCAGTGGTCCCAATGGAATCTCTGGAAACACCATATATTTT. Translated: CASGPNGISGNTIYF.

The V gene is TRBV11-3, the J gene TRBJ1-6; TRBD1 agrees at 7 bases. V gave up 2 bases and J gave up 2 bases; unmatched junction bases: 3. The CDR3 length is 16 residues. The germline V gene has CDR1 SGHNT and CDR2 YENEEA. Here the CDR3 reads CASSLTGATYNSPLHF. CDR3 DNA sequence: TGTGCCAGCAGCTTAACAGGGGCGACCTATAATTCACCCCTCCACTTT.

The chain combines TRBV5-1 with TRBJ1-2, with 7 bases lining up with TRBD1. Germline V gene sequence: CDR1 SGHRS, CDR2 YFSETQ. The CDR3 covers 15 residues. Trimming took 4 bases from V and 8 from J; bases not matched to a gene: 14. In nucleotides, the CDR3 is TGCGCCAGCAGCACCTTCGACAGGGCCCGTGACGGCTACACCTTC. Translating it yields CASSTFDRARDGYTF.

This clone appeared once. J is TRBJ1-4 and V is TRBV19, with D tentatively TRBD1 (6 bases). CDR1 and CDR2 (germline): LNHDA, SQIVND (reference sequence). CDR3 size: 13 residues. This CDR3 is CVSRGGGPRKLFF. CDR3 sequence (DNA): TGTGTCTCCCGAGGGGGAGGTCCCAGAAAACTGTTTTTT.

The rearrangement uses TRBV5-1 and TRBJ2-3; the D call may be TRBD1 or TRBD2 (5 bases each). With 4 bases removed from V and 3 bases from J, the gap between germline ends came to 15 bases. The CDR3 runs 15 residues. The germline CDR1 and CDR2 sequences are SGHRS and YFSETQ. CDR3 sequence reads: CASSGGEGKTDTQYF. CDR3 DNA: TGCGCCAGCAGCGGGGGAGAGGGGAAGACAGATACGCAGTATTTT.

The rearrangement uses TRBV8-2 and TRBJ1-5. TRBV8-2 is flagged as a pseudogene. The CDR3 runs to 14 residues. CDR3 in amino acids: CASSLGRGNQPQHF. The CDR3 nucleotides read TGTGCCAGCAGTTTAGGTCGCGGGAATCAGCCCCAGCATTTT.

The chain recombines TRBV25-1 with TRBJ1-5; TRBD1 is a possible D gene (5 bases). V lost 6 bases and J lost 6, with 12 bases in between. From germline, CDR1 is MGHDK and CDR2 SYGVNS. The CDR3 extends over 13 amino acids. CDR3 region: CASSGQGLQPQHF. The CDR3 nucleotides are TGTGCCAGCAGCGGTCAGGGCCTTCAGCCCCAGCATTTT. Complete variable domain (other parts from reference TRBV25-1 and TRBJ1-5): EADIYQTPRYLVIGTGKKITLECSQTMGHDKMYWYQQDPGMELHLIHYSYGVNSTEKGDLSSESTVSRIRTEHFPLTLESARPSHTSQYLCASSGQGLQPQHFGDGTRLSIL.